This T cell receptor (beta chain) stems from a study of regulatory T cells in long-lasting Graves disease. Regarding time point: newly diagnosed GD, antithyroid drugs for less than 3 months. The TCR library was prepared using RNA isolated from PBMCs. Germline values: CDR1 KGHSH, CDR2 LQKENI. V lost 2 bases to trimming and J lost 4 bases, with 9 bases between them. CDR3 length: 15 amino acids. Building of the TCR beta libraries involved iRepertoire HTBI primers and Arm-PCR of CDR3 regions. Each CDR3 protein is one row after TCRdb ran MiXCR on the multiplex PCR reads. The sample holds approximately 540,000 distinct CDR3 sequences, approximately 12% seen once. This clonotype was seen more than once but under ten times. The same data also contributed to another study, on T cells in Graves' hyperthyroidism and ophthalmopathy. That investigation notes: The study excluded patients with uncontrolled infection, other autoimmune disease, pregnancy or lactation.

This sequence originates from a woman between 25 and 40 years old with Graves disease. V is TRBV18 and J is TRBJ2-6; D is undetermined. This specimen consisted of peripheral blood mononuclear cells (PBMCs), obtained at new diagnosis, from a patient treated with antithyroid drugs. The CDR3 region is CASSPLNTGANVLTF. For the CDR3, the DNA is TGTGCCAGCTCACCATTGAATACCGGGGCCAACGTCCTGACTTTC. Looking up the rest from reference TRBV18 and TRBJ2-6 gives the full variable domain: NAGVMQNPRHLVRRRGQEARLRCSPMKGHSHVYWYRQLPEEGLKFMVYLQKENIIDESGMPKERFSAEFPKEGPSILRIQQVVRGDSAAYFCASSPLNTGANVLTFGAGSRLTVL.